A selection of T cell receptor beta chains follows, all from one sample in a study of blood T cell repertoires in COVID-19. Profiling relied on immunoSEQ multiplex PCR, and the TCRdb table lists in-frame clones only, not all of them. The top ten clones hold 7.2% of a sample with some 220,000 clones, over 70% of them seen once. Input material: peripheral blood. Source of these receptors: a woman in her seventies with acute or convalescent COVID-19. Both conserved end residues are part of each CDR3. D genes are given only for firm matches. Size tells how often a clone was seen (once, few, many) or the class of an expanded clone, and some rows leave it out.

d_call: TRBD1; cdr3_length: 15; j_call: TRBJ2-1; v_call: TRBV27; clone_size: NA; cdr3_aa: CASSTRTGIYNEQFF; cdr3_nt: TGTGCCAGCAGTACTCGGACAGGAATATACAATGAGCAGTTCTTC
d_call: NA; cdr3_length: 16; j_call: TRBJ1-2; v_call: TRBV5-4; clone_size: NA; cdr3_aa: CASSPGDVRVGRGYTF; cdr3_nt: TGTGCCAGCAGCCCTGGGGATGTCAGGGTGGGGCGCGGCTACACCTTC
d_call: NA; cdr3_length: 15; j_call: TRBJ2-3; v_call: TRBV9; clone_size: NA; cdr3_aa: CASSAGEWGTDTQYF; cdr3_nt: TGTGCCAGCTCAGCTGGGGAGTGGGGCACAGATACGCAGTATTTT
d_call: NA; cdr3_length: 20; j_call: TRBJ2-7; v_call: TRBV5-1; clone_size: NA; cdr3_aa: CASSLNRRGRSGANSYEQYF; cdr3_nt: TGCGCCAGCAGCTTGAATCGCAGGGGTAGGAGCGGGGCGAACTCCTACGAGCAGTACTTC
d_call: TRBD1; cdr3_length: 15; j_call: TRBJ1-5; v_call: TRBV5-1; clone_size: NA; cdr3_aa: CASSVGQGSYQPQHF; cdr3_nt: TGCGCCAGCAGCGTTGGACAGGGGTCCTATCAGCCCCAGCATTTT
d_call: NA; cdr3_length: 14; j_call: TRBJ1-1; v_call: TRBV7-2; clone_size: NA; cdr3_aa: CASSSYQGLSEAFF; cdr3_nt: TGTGCCAGCAGCTCATACCAGGGATTATCTGAAGCTTTCTTT
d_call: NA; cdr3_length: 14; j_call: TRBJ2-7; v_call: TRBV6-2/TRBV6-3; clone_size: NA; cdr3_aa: CASSATGKAYEQYF; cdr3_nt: TGTGCCAGCAGCGCCACGGGAAAGGCCTACGAGCAGTACTTC
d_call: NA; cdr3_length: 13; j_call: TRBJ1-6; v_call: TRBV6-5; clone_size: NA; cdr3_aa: CASSYQVDSPLHF; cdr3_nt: TGTGCCAGCAGTTACCAGGTCGATTCACCCCTCCACTTT
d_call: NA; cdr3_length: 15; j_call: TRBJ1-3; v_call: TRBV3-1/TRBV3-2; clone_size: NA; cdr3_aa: CASTPRTSSGNTIYF; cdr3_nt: TGTGCCAGCACGCCCCGGACAAGCTCTGGAAACACCATATATTTT
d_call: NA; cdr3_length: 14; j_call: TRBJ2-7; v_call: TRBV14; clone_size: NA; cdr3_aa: CASSQGRGVYEQYF; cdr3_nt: TGTGCCAGCAGCCAAGGTCGTGGAGTCTACGAGCAGTACTTC
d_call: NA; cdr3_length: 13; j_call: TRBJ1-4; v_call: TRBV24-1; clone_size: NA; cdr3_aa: CATSREIGEKLFF; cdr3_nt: TGTGCCACCAGCAGGGAAATAGGTGAAAAACTGTTTTTT
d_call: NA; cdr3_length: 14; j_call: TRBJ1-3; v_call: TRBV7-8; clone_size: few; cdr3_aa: CASSFGQTGNTIYF; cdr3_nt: TGTGCCAGCAGCTTCGGACAAACTGGAAACACCATATATTTT
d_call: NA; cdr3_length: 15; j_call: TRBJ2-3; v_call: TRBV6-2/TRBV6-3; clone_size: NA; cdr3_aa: CASSSPLRQKDTQYF; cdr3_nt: TGTGCCAGCAGTTCGCCTTTAAGACAGAAAGATACGCAGTATTTT
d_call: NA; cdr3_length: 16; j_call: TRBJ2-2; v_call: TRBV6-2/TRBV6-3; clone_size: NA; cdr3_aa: CASSPRGEGVTGELFF; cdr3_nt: TGTGCCAGCAGTCCGCGTGGAGAGGGGGTTACCGGGGAGCTGTTTTTT